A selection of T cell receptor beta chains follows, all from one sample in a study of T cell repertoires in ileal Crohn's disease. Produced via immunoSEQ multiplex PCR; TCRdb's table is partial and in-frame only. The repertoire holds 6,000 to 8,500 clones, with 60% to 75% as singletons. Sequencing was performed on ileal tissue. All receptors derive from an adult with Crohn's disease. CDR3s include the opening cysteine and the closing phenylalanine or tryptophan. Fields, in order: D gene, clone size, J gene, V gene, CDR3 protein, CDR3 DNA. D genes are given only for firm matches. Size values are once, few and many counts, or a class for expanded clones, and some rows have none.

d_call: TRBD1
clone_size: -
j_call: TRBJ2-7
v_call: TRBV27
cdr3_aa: CASRPLRQGYEQYF
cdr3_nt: TGTGCCAGCCGACCATTAAGACAGGGCTACGAGCAGTACTTC

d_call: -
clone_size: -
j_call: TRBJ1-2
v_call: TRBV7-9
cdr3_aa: CASSLIDRFFYGYTF
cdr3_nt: TGTGCCAGCAGCCTTATCGACAGATTTTTCTATGGCTACACCTTC

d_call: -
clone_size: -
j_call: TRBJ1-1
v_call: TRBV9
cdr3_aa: CATTPFGTWDTEAFF
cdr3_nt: TGTGCCACCACACCATTTGGGACTTGGGACACTGAAGCTTTCTTT

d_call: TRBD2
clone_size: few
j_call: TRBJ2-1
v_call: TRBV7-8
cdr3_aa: CASIEGTGGAFYNEQFF
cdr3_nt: TGTGCCAGCATAGAGGGAACGGGGGGGGCCTTCTACAATGAGCAGTTCTTC

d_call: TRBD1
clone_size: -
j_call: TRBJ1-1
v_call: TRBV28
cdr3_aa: CASSSRTGGATEAFF
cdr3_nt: TGTGCCAGCAGTAGCAGGACAGGAGGGGCGACTGAAGCTTTCTTT

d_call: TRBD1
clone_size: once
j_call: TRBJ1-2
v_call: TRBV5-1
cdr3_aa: CASRGTGGFYGYTF
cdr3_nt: TGCGCCAGCAGAGGGACAGGGGGGTTCTATGGCTACACCTTC

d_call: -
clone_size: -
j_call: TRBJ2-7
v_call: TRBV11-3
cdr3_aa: CASSPRTGGGEQYF
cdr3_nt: TGTGCCAGCAGCCCACGGACAGGTGGGGGGGAGCAGTACTTC

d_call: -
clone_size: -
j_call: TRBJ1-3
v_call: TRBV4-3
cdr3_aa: CASSRGQQGGNTIYF
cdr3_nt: TGCGCCAGCAGCCGAGGACAGCAAGGAGGAAACACCATATATTTT

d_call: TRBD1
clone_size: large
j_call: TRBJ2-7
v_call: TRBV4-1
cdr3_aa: CASSQDGIGTGGRNEQYF
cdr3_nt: TGCGCCAGCAGCCAAGACGGCATCGGGACAGGGGGCAGGAACGAGCAGTACTTC

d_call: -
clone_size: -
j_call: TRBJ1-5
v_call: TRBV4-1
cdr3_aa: CASSEQDSSNQPQHF
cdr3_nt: TGCGCCAGCAGCGAGCAGGACTCTAGCAATCAGCCCCAGCATTTT

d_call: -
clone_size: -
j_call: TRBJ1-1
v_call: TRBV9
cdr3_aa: CASSVGGRRNTEAFF
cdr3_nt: TGTGCCAGCAGCGTAGGGGGCAGAAGGAACACTGAAGCTTTCTTT

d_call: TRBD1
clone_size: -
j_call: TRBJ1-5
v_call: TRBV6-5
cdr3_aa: CASSRTGASNQPQHF
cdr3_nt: TGTGCCAGCAGTAGGACAGGGGCGAGCAATCAGCCCCAGCATTTT

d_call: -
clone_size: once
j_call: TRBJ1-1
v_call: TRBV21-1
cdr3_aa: CASRGSGTEAFF
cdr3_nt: TGTGCCAGCCGAGGGTCGGGCACTGAAGCTTTCTTT

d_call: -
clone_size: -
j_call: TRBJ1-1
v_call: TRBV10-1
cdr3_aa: CASTVGLATEAFF
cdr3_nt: TGCGCCAGCACCGTCGGGTTGGCCACTGAAGCTTTCTTT

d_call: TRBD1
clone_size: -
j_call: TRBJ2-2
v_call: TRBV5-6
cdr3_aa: CASSRTGTNSNTGELFF
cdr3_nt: TGTGCCAGCAGCCGGACAGGGACCAACTCGAACACCGGGGAGCTGTTTTTT

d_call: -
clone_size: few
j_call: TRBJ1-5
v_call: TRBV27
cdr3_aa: CASSLAFGQTNQPQHF
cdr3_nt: TGTGCCAGCAGTTTAGCTTTCGGACAGACCAATCAGCCCCAGCATTTT

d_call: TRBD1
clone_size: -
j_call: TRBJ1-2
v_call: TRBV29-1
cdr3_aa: CSVGQGVYGYTF
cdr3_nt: TGCAGCGTTGGACAGGGGGTCTATGGCTACACCTTC

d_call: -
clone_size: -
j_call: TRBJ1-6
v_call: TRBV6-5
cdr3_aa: CASRAGGSHNSPLHF
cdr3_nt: TGTGCCAGCAGGGCGGGAGGCTCACATAATTCACCCCTCCACTTT

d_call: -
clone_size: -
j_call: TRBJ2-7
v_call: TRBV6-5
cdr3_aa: CASSVAARLGYEQYF
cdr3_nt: TGTGCCAGCAGTGTCGCCGCTAGGCTGGGCTACGAGCAGTACTTC

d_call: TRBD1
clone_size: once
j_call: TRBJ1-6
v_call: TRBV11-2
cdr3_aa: CASSLGQGAPLHF
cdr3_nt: TGTGCCAGCAGCTTAGGACAGGGGGCACCCCTCCACTTT

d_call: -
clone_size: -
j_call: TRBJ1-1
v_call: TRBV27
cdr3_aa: CASIPRVGNTEAFF
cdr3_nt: TGTGCCAGCATCCCCAGGGTTGGAAACACTGAAGCTTTCTTT

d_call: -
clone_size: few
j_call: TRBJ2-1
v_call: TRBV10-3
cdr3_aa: CAISRPAKDEQFF
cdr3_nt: TGTGCCATCTCTAGACCCGCGAAGGATGAGCAGTTCTTC

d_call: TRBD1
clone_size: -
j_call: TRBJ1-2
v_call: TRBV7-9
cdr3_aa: CASRWDRTNYGYTF
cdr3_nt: TGTGCCAGCAGGTGGGACAGAACTAACTATGGCTACACCTTC

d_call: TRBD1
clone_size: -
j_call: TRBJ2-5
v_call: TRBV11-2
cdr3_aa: CASSRRQGVQETQYF
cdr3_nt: TGTGCCAGCAGCCGTAGACAGGGGGTCCAAGAGACCCAGTACTTC

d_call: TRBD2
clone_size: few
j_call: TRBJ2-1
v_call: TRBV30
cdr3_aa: CAGTSGGAVEQFF
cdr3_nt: TGTGCCGGGACTAGCGGGGGGGCCGTGGAGCAGTTCTTC

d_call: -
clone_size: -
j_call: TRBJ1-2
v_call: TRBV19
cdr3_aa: CASSISQVLGSYTF
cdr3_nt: TGTGCCAGTAGTATCTCACAGGTTCTGGGCAGCTACACCTTC

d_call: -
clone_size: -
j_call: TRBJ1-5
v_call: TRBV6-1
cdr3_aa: CASRRTPESEPQHF
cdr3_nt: TGTGCCAGCAGGAGGACACCTGAAAGTGAACCCCAGCATTTT

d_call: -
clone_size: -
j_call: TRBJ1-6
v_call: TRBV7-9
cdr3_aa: CASTIIGGLLNNSPLHF
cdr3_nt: TGTGCCAGCACTATTATCGGGGGGCTACTAAATAATTCACCCCTCCACTTT

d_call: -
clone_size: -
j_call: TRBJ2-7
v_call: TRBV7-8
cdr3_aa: CASSYISNMRYEQYF
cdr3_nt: TGTGCCAGCAGCTATATTAGTAATATGAGGTACGAGCAGTACTTC

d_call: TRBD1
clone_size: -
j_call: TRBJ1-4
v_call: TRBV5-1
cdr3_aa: CASSSLQGQGATNEKLFF
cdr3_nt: TGCGCCAGCAGCTCCCTGCAGGGACAGGGAGCGACTAATGAAAAACTGTTTTTT

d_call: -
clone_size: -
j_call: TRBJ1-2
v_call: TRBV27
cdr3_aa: CASSPHLPLNYGYTF
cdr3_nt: TGTGCCAGCAGTCCGCATCTACCACTCAACTATGGCTACACCTTC

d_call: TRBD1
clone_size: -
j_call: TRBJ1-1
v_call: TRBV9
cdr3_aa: CASSYYRGRGNTEAFF
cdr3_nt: TGTGCCAGCAGCTACTACAGGGGGCGGGGGAACACTGAAGCTTTCTTT

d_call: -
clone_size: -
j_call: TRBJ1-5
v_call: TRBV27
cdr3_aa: CASSLSQGRNQPQHF
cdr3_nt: TGTGCCAGCAGTTTATCCCAGGGCCGCAATCAGCCCCAGCATTTT

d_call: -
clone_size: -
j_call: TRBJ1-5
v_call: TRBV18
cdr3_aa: CASSTSSREGQPQHF
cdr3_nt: TGTGCCAGCTCAACTTCATCCAGGGAAGGTCAGCCCCAGCATTTT

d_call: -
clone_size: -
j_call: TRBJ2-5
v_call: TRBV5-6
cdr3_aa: CASSLEQGGETQYF
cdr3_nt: TGTGCCAGCAGCTTAGAACAGGGGGGGGAGACCCAGTACTTC

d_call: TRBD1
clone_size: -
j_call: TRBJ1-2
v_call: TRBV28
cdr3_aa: CASSRQGSFYGYTF
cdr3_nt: TGTGCCAGCAGCCGACAGGGCTCGTTCTATGGCTACACCTTC

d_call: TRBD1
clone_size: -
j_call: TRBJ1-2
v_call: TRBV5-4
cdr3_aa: CASSRLGDRGNYGYTF
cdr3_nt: TGTGCCAGCAGCCGCCTCGGGGACAGGGGAAACTATGGCTACACCTTC

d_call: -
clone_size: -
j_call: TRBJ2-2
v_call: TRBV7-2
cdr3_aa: CASSLTRDTGELFF
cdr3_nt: TGTGCCAGCAGCTTAACACGGGACACCGGGGAGCTGTTTTTT

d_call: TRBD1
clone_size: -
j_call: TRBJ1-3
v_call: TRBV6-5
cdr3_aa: CASSYGTGVWGNTIYF
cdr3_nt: TGTGCCAGCAGTTACGGGACAGGGGTATGGGGAAACACCATATATTTT

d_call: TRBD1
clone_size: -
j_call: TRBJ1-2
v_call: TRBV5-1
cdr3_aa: CASSLGQDLLYGYTF
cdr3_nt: TGCGCCAGCAGTCTCGGACAGGACTTACTCTATGGCTACACCTTC

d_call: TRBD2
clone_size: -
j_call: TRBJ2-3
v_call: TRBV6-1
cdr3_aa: CASSVWLAGNTDTQYF
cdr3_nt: TGTGCCAGCAGTGTTTGGCTAGCGGGAAACACAGATACGCAGTATTTT

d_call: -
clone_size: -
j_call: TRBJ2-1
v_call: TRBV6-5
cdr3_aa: CASSYGGADEQFF
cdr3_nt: TGTGCCAGCAGTTACGGTGGGGCCGATGAGCAGTTCTTC

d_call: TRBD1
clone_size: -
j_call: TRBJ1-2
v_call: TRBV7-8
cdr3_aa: CASSSRVQGEDGYTF
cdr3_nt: TGTGCCAGCAGCTCAAGAGTACAGGGGGAGGATGGCTACACCTTC

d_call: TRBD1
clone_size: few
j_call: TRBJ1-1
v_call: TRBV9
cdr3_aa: CASSPFGQANTEAFF
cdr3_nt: TGTGCCAGCAGCCCATTCGGACAGGCGAACACTGAAGCTTTCTTT

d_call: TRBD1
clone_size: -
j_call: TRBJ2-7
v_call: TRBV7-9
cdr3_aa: CASSYAGTGGNEQYF
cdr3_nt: TGTGCCAGCAGCTATGCCGGGACAGGGGGCAACGAGCAGTACTTC

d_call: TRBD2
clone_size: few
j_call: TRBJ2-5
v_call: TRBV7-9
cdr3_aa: CASSLVGGETQYF
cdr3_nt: TGTGCCAGCAGCTTAGTGGGGGGGGAGACCCAGTACTTC

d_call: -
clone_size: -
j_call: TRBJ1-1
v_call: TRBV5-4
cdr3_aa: CASSFKEGLTEAFF
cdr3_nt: TGTGCCAGCAGTTTCAAAGAGGGATTGACTGAAGCTTTCTTT

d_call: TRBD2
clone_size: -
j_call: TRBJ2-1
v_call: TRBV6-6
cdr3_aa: CASSRGLAGYNEQFF
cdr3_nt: TGTGCCAGCAGTCGGGGACTAGCGGGCTACAATGAGCAGTTCTTC

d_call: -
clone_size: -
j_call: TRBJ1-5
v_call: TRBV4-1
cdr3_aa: CASSHTDSSNQPQHF
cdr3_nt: TGCGCCAGCAGCCATACCGACTCTAGCAATCAGCCCCAGCATTTT

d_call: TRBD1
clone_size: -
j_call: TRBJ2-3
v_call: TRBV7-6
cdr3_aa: CASSLGGQGSTDTQYF
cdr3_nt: TGTGCCAGCAGCTTAGGGGGACAGGGAAGCACAGATACGCAGTATTTT

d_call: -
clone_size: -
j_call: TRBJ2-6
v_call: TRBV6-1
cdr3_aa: CASSEASSGANVLTF
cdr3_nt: TGTGCCAGCAGTGAAGCGAGCTCTGGGGCCAACGTCCTGACTTTC

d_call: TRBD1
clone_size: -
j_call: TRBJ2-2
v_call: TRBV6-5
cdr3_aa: CASRRDRRSTGELFF
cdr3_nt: TGTGCCAGCAGACGGGACAGAAGAAGCACCGGGGAGCTGTTCTTT

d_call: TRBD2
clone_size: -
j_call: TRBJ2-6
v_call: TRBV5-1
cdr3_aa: CASSFLTSGSLSGANVLTF
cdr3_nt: TGCGCCAGCAGCTTCCTGACTAGCGGGTCCCTCTCTGGGGCCAACGTCCTGACTTTC

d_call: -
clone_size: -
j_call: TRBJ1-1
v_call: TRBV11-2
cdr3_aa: CASSGGGSVTEAFF
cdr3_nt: TGTGCCAGCAGCGGAGGTGGTTCGGTCACTGAAGCTTTCTTT

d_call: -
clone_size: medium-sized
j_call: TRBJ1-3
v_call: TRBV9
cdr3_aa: CASSVAGGNTIYF
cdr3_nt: TGTGCCAGCAGCGTAGCAGGTGGAAACACCATATATTTT